This passage covers 4 T cell receptor beta chains from one sample sequenced in a study of shared clonotypes between healthy human individuals. Clones were read by immunoSEQ multiplex PCR, and TCRdb kept only the in-frame ones, dropping some. The repertoire includes about 530,000 clones, almost 97% of them detected once, and 0.06% sits in the top ten. Sequenced: naive CD4+ T cells sorted from blood. As for subset: CD45RA+ positively selected. Receptors were obtained from a young woman in good health.

This clone was counted between two and nine times. The chain recombines TRBV6-6 with TRBJ2-7; weak D call: TRBD2 (6 bases). V lost 2 bases, J lost 5 bases, and 10 bases lay in between. Germline assignment: CDR1 MNHNY and CDR2 SVGAGI (reference sequence). This CDR3 has 13 amino acids. As DNA, the CDR3 is TGTGCCAGCAGTTACGGGCGGGGACACGAGCAGTACTTC. Its protein product is CASSYGRGHEQYF.

This clone is a singleton in its sample. The genes are TRBV5-1 and TRBJ2-2; 8 positions match TRBD1. The CDR3 runs 15 residues. Germline trimming cut 5 bases from V and 1 base from J; bases unmatched to any gene: 4. Germline loops: CDR1 SGHRS, CDR2 YFSETQ. The CDR3 nucleotides read TGCGCCAGCAGGCAAGGGACAGGGAACACCGGGGAGCTGTTTTTT. Encoded protein: CASRQGTGNTGELFF.

This chain uses TRBV6-6 with TRBJ1-1; D is perhaps TRBD1 (5 bases). CDR3 length equals 15 residues. The germline V and J ends were trimmed by 6 bases and 1 base, with 15 bases remaining between them. Per germline, CDR1 MNHNY and CDR2 SVGAGI (reference sequence). The CDR3 DNA sequence: TGTGCCAGCAGCGATCGGGGACGGTCGAACACTGAAGCTTTCTTT. Translated, it gives CASSDRGRSNTEAFF.

This clone was detected only once. V is TRBV11-2 and J is TRBJ1-4; D unresolved. V was trimmed by 4 bases and J by 6 bases, leaving 12 bases between them. CDR3 length: 14 residues. Germline V CDR1 and CDR2: SGHAT, FQNNGV. CDR3 coding DNA: TGTGCCAGCAGCTCCACACATGGGGATGAAAAACTGTTTTTT. Translating it yields CASSSTHGDEKLFF.